A few counts support the clone carrying this T cell receptor beta chain. Its matching antigen is unknown. V was pared by 1 base and J by 3 bases, with 11 bases between. The CDR3 totals 15 residues. From germline, CDR1 is SGHRS and CDR2 YFSETQ. This entry comes from a study of T cells in Graves' hyperthyroidism and ophthalmopathy. TCR beta CDR3 region amplification was performed from RNA transcripts. First-round RT-PCR with HTBI primers amplified the TCR CDR3 region. TCRdb re-called the multiplex PCR reads through MiXCR, storing one row per CDR3 protein. The data contain 500,000 or so distinct CDR3 sequences, 17% of them seen just once; the ten biggest clones take up 15% to 20%. Findings and caveats of the study: Ophthalmopathy, as predicted by the model, came a median 6.5 months after the prediction.

This TCR came from a woman younger than 35 with Graves' ophthalmopathy. The V call is TRBV5-1, the J call TRBJ1-5; D unresolved. The specimen was blood. The CDR3 sequence is CASSLWTGDNQPQHF. The CDR3 nucleotides read TGCGCCAGCAGCTTGTGGACCGGGGACAATCAGCCCCAGCATTTT.